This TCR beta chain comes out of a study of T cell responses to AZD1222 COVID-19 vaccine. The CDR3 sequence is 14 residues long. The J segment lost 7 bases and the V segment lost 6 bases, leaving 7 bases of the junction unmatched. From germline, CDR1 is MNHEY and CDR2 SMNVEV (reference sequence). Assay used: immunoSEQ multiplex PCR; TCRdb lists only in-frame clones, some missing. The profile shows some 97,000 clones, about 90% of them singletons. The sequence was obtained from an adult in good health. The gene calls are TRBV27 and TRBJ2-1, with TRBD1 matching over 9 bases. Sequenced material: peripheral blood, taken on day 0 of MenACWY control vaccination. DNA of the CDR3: TGTGCCAGCAGCTGGACAGGGGTTAAGAATGAGCAGTTCTTC. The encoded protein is CASSWTGVKNEQFF.